A single sample gave rise to the 22 T cell receptor beta chains below, sequenced in a study of shared T cell receptors in the human thymus. Profiled with immunoSEQ multiplex PCR; TCRdb holds only in-frame clones, not every one. The sample has 450,000 to 650,000 clones; around 82% are singletons. The same specimen was also included in a second study, on human thymus T cells.

The specimen was thymocytes. The receptors come from a boy in the first two years of life with a congenital heart defect.

The chain has TRBV10-3 and TRBJ2-5, with 10 nucleotides matching TRBD1. Germline CDR1 reads ENHRY; CDR2 reads SYGVKD. V lost 10 bases to trimming and J lost 3 bases; unmatched junction nucleotides: 8. The CDR3 is 14 residues long. CDR3 region: CATSGTGVEETQYF. Here the CDR3 DNA reads TGTGCCACCTCCGGGACAGGGGTTGAAGAGACCCAGTACTTC.

J is TRBJ2-1 and V is TRBV29-1, with 9 bases aligning to TRBD2. The V gene's germline CDR1 is SQVTM and CDR2 ANQGSEA. Trimming cost V 8 bases and J 4 bases; bases outside gene matches: 15. This CDR3 has 16 amino acids. The CDR3 sequence is CSSSLGLAGQYNEQFF. CDR3 nucleotide sequence: TGCAGCTCAAGCCTGGGGCTAGCGGGGCAATACAATGAGCAGTTCTTC.

The rearrangement links TRBV5-1 to TRBJ2-5; D not certain. This CDR3 has 16 amino acids. With 4 bases removed from V and 2 bases from J, the gap between germline ends came to 18 bases. CDR1 is SGHRS, CDR2 YFSETQ, per germline. The chain's CDR3 is CASSPRVRGPQETQYF. CDR3 DNA: TGCGCCAGCAGCCCTCGCGTCCGAGGCCCACAAGAGACCCAGTACTTC. Using reference TRBV5-1 and TRBJ2-5 for the parts outside the CDR3, the full variable domain is KAGVTQTPRYLIKTRGQQVTLSCSPISGHRSVSWYQQTPGQGLQFLFEYFSETQRNKGNFPGRFSGRQFSNSRSEMNVSTLELGDSALYLCASSPRVRGPQETQYFGPGTRLLVL.

The rearrangement links TRBV6-1 to TRBJ1-1, with a tentative D call TRBD1 (6 bases). Trimming left V 7 bases short and J 0 bases short, with 12 bases between. The CDR3 consists of 14 residues. CDR1 is MNHNS, CDR2 SASEGT, per germline. The CDR3 sequence: CASTCRDMNTEAFF. For the CDR3, the DNA is TGTGCCAGCACCTGCCGGGACATGAACACTGAAGCTTTCTTT.

This sequence joins TRBV29-1 and TRBJ2-5; D is uncertain. The CDR3 extends over 15 amino acids. V was cut by 1 base and J by 5 bases, with 17 bases left in between. Germline-derived CDR1 and CDR2 are SQVTM and ANQGSEA. CDR3 region: CSVEARVTFPETQYF. Written as DNA, the CDR3 is TGCAGCGTTGAAGCCCGAGTAACCTTCCCGGAGACCCAGTACTTC. The complete variable domain, with remaining parts taken from reference TRBV29-1 and TRBJ2-5, reads SAVISQKPSRDICQRGTSLTIQCQVDSQVTMMFWYRQQPGQSLTLIATANQGSEATYESGFVIDKFPISRPNLTFSTLTVSNMSPEDSSIYLCSVEARVTFPETQYFGPGTRLLVL.

The V gene is TRBV28, the J gene TRBJ2-1, with D possibly being TRBD1 (6 bases). V was shortened by 6 bases and J by 4 bases, with 16 bases between the two germline ends. The CDR3 totals 15 residues. CDR1 and CDR2 (germline): MDHEN, SYDVKM. In DNA form, the CDR3 reads TGTGCCAGCAGCCAATACAGGGTGGAGTACAATGAGCAGTTCTTC. Residues: CASSQYRVEYNEQFF.

This clone has just one count. The V and J genes are TRBV10-1 and TRBJ1-1; D not resolved. V was trimmed by 0 bases and J by 1 base, leaving 6 bases between them. Germline lookup yields CDR1 WNHNN and CDR2 SYGVQD (reference sequence). This CDR3 is 14 amino acids long. This CDR3 reads CASSESARNTEAFF. The CDR3, as DNA: TGCGCCAGCAGTGAGTCGGCCAGGAACACTGAAGCTTTCTTT.

The sample holds one count of this clone. The rearrangement uses TRBV19 and TRBJ2-1, with a weak D call TRBD2 (6 bases). With 7 bases removed from V and 5 bases from J, the gap between germline ends came to 15 bases. The CDR3 totals 14 residues. The germline CDR1 and CDR2 sequences are LNHDA and SQIVND (reference sequence). As DNA, the CDR3 is TGTGCCAGTAAAGGGGCGGGGCCCGACAATGAGCAGTTCTTC. This encodes CASKGAGPDNEQFF.

The chain carries TRBV7-9 and TRBJ1-2; D is unresolved. The CDR3 covers 17 residues. V was clipped by 2 bases and J by 2 bases, with 18 bases between them. Per germline, CDR1 SEHNR and CDR2 FQNEAQ (reference sequence). CDR3 sequence reads: CASSLIRVIATNYGYTF. The CDR3 bases are TGTGCCAGCAGCTTAATTCGAGTCATCGCGACAAACTATGGCTACACCTTC.

V gene TRBV27 combines with J gene TRBJ2-1; 9 bases match TRBD2. The CDR3 contains 15 residues. V shed 3 bases, J shed 7 bases, and the junction held 7 bases outside the gene matches. The germline V gene has CDR1 MNHEY and CDR2 SMNVEV (reference sequence). The CDR3 nucleotides are TGTGCCAGCAGTTTCCTGGCGGGAGGGCCAAATGAGCAGTTCTTC. The encoded protein is CASSFLAGGPNEQFF.

The chain carries TRBV11-3 and TRBJ2-7; 8 bases align to TRBD1. The V gene end was trimmed by 5 bases and the J gene end by 2 bases; junction bases not matched to a gene: 8. Germline CDR1 and CDR2: SGHNT and YENEEA. The CDR3 has 15 amino acids. The CDR3 region has the DNA TGTGCCAGCAGCACCCGGGACAGGAGAGCCTACGAGCAGTACTTC. Amino acids: CASSTRDRRAYEQYF.

This sequence joins TRBV27 and TRBJ2-5, with D perhaps TRBD1 (6 bases). The better agreement between TRBJ2-7 and the DNA end casts doubt on the J call. Germline-derived CDR1 and CDR2 are MNHEY and SMNVEV (reference sequence). The CDR3 covers 15 residues. The CDR3 reads CASSFIPGQPYEQYF. DNA for the CDR3: TGTGCCAGCAGTTTCATCCCGGGACAACCCTACGAGCAGTACTTC.

Worth noting for this clone: A read error may produce the germline difference seen at one junction end. This chain joins TRBV6-1 and TRBJ1-2, with 10 bases fitting TRBD1. This CDR3 is built from 13 residues. Germline CDR1 reads MNHNS; CDR2 reads SASEGT. Here the CDR3 reads CASSASNRDRGAF. The CDR3 DNA follows: TGTGCCAGCAGTGCGAGCAACCGGGACAGGGGAGCCTTC.

The chain uses TRBV30 and TRBJ2-7; 11 bases fit TRBD2. Germline V gives CDR1 GTSNPN, CDR2 SVGIG (reference sequence). The CDR3 has 15 residues. V shed 0 bases and J 4 bases; nucleotides not matched to a gene: 5. For the CDR3, the DNA is TGTGCCTGGAGTGTACTTAGCGGGAGGGTTTACGAGCAGTACTTC. It codes for CAWSVLSGRVYEQYF.

In nucleotides, the CDR3 is TGTGCCAGCAGCCCCCAGCGGTCCACAGATACGCAGTATTTT. Translated, it gives CASSPQRSTDTQYF. The rearrangement joins TRBV7-2 to TRBJ2-3, with TRBD2 as a possible D gene (5 bases). This CDR3 has 14 residues. Between the trimmed V and J ends, which lost 5 bases and 2 bases, there was a span of 11 bases. In germline, CDR1 is SGHTA, CDR2 FQGNSA.

The chain joins TRBV19 to TRBJ2-7, with a tentative D call TRBD1 (5 bases). Germline CDR1 reads LNHDA; CDR2 reads SQIVND (reference sequence). Trimming pared 5 bases from V and 6 bases from J, leaving 23 bases between. The length of the CDR3 is 16 residues. CDR3 loop: CASSQNLRTLSREQYF. As DNA, the CDR3 is TGTGCCAGTAGTCAAAACCTTAGGACACTCAGTCGCGAGCAGTACTTC.

The rearrangement joins TRBV27 to TRBJ1-4; 8 nucleotides align to TRBD1. The CDR3 has 14 amino acids. The V segment lost 6 bases and the J segment 8 bases; nucleotides outside the gene matches: 8. Germline V gives CDR1 MNHEY, CDR2 SMNVEV (reference sequence). The CDR3 loop reads CASRDRALGEKLFF. The CDR3 coding sequence is TGTGCCAGCAGGGACAGGGCTTTAGGGGAAAAACTGTTTTTT.

V gene TRBV14 combines with J gene TRBJ2-1, with TRBD1 matching 9 bases. This CDR3 is 13 amino acids long. After removal of 3 bases from V and 15 bases from J, the junction contained 9 bases not matched to a gene. Germline V CDR1 and CDR2: SGHDN, FVKESK. CDR3 sequence (DNA): TGTGCCAGCAGCCAGGACGGGACAGGGTGGCTGTTCTTC. It yields the protein CASSQDGTGWLFF.

This chain connects TRBV15 to TRBJ2-1; 14 bases align to TRBD2. This CDR3 has 18 amino acids. V lost 0 bases and J lost 7; bases outside the gene matches: 8. Per the germline V gene, CDR1 is LNHNV and CDR2 is YYDKDF (reference sequence). CDR3 in amino acids: CATSRDPGLAGAGNEQFF. In DNA form, the CDR3 reads TGTGCCACCAGCAGAGACCCGGGACTAGCGGGAGCGGGAAATGAGCAGTTCTTC.

The genes are TRBV6-5 and TRBJ2-7, with 7 positions matching TRBD2. V was clipped by 4 bases and J by 5 bases; unmatched bases: 14. Looked up from germline, CDR1 is MNHEY and CDR2 is SVGAGI. There are 16 residues in the CDR3. The CDR3 DNA sequence: TGTGCCAGCAGTTCCGGACTAGAGGCCCCCCCCCACGAGCAGTACTTC. Encoded protein: CASSSGLEAPPHEQYF.

The table lists this clone with a few counts. J is TRBJ1-2 and V is TRBV5-1, with TRBD1 matching over 8 bases. The trim removed 4 bases at V and 0 bases at J, leaving 8 bases unmatched. The CDR3 sequence is 16 residues long. The germline V gene has CDR1 SGHRS and CDR2 YFSETQ. CDR3 sequence: CASSDRDRSPNYGYTF. For the CDR3, the DNA is TGCGCCAGCAGCGACCGGGACAGGTCGCCTAACTATGGCTACACCTTC.

The chain couples TRBV27 to TRBJ2-7; maybe TRBD1 (6 bases). The V and J ends lost 6 bases and 7 bases respectively, with 19 bases between them. The germline V gene has CDR1 MNHEY and CDR2 SMNVEV (reference sequence). CDR3 size: 14 residues. CDR3 coding DNA: TGTGCCAGCAGCCAGGGGCTGCCTGTTGGGGAGCAGTACTTC. The encoded protein is CASSQGLPVGEQYF.